This is a list of T cell receptor beta chains from one sample in a study of cytomegalovirus exposure and HLA in healthy donors. Assay: immunoSEQ multiplex PCR; the TCRdb copy retains only in-frame clones and omits some. Of some 140,000 clones detected, 80% appear once; the ten largest clones hold around 5.6%. Specimen: PBMCs. These receptor sequences come from a woman between 40 and 55 years old in good health and CMV-seropositive. The conserved cysteine and the conserved F or W are not part of the CDR3 here.

>TRBV9|TRBJ2-7
ASSVGMGQNLYEQY
>TRBV7-2|TRBJ2-1
ASSWGDRGNEQF
>TRBV9|TRBJ2-2
ASSDYRDRVSGELF
>TRBV9|TRBJ2-3
ASSRAGATDTQY
>TRBV30|TRBJ1-3
AWSVRGTGNTIY
>TRBV13|TRBJ2-2
ASSPPSGTPNTGELF
>TRBV27|TRBJ2-1
ASTSLRLARVEQF
>TRBV27|TRBJ2-1
ASSRDRGMYNEQF
>TRBV13|TRBJ2-3
ASNHAGTRGTDTQY
>TRBV14|TRBJ2-3
ASSQIAGVTDTQY
>TRBV27|TRBJ2-2
ASSSFPGELF
>TRBV29-1|TRBJ2-7
SVVLRTSYEQY
>TRBV14|TRBJ2-5
ASSQLPGTSGYQETQY
>TRBV7-9|TRBJ2-3
ASSLWVAGSTDTQY
>TRBV5-1|TRBJ2-3
ASSLATGVTSTDTQY
>TRBV28|TRBJ1-6
ASSSAAYNSPLH
>TRBV5-1|TRBJ2-3
ASSETGTGGTDTQY
>TRBV10-1|TRBJ1-2
ASWGQGHRGYT
>TRBV5-4|TRBJ2-2
ASSSLDGGTGELF
>TRBV30|TRBJ1-4
AWSGQGRKKLF
>TRBV5-1|TRBJ2-7
ASSLGTLSSYEQY
>TRBV27|TRBJ2-1
ASSLSPDYYNEQF
>TRBV28|TRBJ1-1
ASSIHPDSMNTEAF
>TRBV15|TRBJ2-6
ATSRGDSWANVLT
>TRBV28|TRBJ2-7
ASSYRGRKSYEQY
>TRBV7-6|TRBJ2-7
ASSKRPSSYEQY
>TRBV11-2|TRBJ2-5
ASSFAGGRYQETQY
>TRBV9|TRBJ2-2
ASSSGLHTGELF
>TRBV19|TRBJ2-2
ASSITGGTGELF
>TRBV19|TRBJ2-6
ASSIRSSGANVLT
>TRBV28|TRBJ1-5
ASVFRGGNQPQH
>TRBV27|TRBJ1-2
ASSRDRSYGYT
>TRBV6-5|TRBJ2-1
ASSRLAGGSNEQF
>TRBV7-9|TRBJ2-5
AIESAGAAEETQY
>TRBV6-6|TRBJ1-1
ASSYSGVNTEAF